The T cell receptor (beta chain) under discussion was sequenced for a study of cytomegalovirus exposure and HLA in healthy donors. Study findings and constraints: For TCR beta chains, V- and J-gene trimming was later linked to a missense DCLRE1C variant.

Primers for the PCR totalled 60 Vbeta and 13 Jbeta. The method was immunoSEQ multiplex PCR; TCRdb's version includes in-frame clones alone and lacks a portion of them. Of over 70,000 clones detected, less than 80% appear once; the ten largest clones hold approximately 20%. As regards this clone: Its matching antigen is unknown.

Sequencing was done on a sample of PBMCs. The TCR originated in a man younger than 45 in good health and CMV-seropositive.

This chain's CDR3 is CASSPRTGNTEAFF. As DNA, the CDR3 is TGTGCCAGCAGCCCTCGGACAGGGAACACTGAAGCTTTCTTT. V and J are TRBV7-9 and TRBJ1-1, with 7 nucleotides matching TRBD1. This CDR3 comprises 14 residues. Trimming cost V 5 bases and J 1 base; bases outside gene matches: 4. CDR1 SEHNR and CDR2 FQNEAQ come from the germline V gene (reference sequence).